Reported below is one T cell receptor (beta chain). This sample stems from a study of graft-versus-host responses after intestinal transplantation. Turning to the study itself: The study gave all recipients anti-thymocyte globulin induction, then tacrolimus and steroids for about 3 years.

Sequencing was performed with immunoSEQ multiplex PCR; in TCRdb, only in-frame clones are kept and a portion is missing. The table shows roughly 60,000 clones, with under 95% occurring only once. The V segment lost 0 bases and the J segment 2 bases; nucleotides outside the gene matches: 6. This CDR3 has 16 residues. Per the germline V gene, CDR1 is SGHNT and CDR2 is YYREEE (reference sequence). The sequence was obtained from a human patient who received an intestinal transplant, so some T cells may come from the graft donor. The genes are TRBV5-4 and TRBJ2-5; 8 bases line up with TRBD1. The material was PBMCs, obtained approximately four months after intestinal transplantation. CDR3 residues: CASSLGAGGQQETQYF. Written as DNA, the CDR3 is TGTGCCAGCAGCTTGGGGGCAGGGGGCCAGCAAGAGACCCAGTACTTC.